The 10 T cell receptor beta chains presented below share a single source sample, sequenced in a study of T cells in Graves' hyperthyroidism and ophthalmopathy. Amplification yielded TCR beta CDR3 regions, with RNA transcripts as the source. HTBI primers were the set used in a first-round RT-PCR of the TCR CDR3. TCRdb independently ran MiXCR on the multiplex PCR reads; one entry per CDR3 protein. The sample lists a few hundred thousand distinct CDR3 sequences; 18% were seen once. The sample comprised blood. The source of these receptors is a man aged 40-49 years with Graves' hyperthyroidism.

In its sample, this clonotype was seen many times. The V gene is TRBV7-2, the J gene TRBJ2-7; TRBD1 agrees at 8 bases. Germline assignment: CDR1 SGHTA and CDR2 FQGNSA. The CDR3 runs 14 residues. Trimming cost V 3 bases and J 5 bases; bases outside gene matches: 6. In DNA form, the CDR3 reads TGTGCCAGCAGCTTGGGGACAGGTATCGACGAGCAGTACTTC. It specifies CASSLGTGIDEQYF. Full variable domain (remainder filled in from reference TRBV7-2 and TRBJ2-7): GAGVSQSPSNKVTEKGKDVELRCDPISGHTALYWYRQSLGQGLEFLIYFQGNSAPDKSGLPSDRFSAERTGGSVSTLTIQRTQQEDSAVYLCASSLGTGIDEQYFGPGTRLTVT.

This rearrangement joins TRBV7-8 to TRBJ2-3; D gene ambiguous. CDR3 length equals 13 residues. The ends were cut back, 4 bases at V and 6 bases at J, with 11 bases in the middle. Germline values: CDR1 SGHVS, CDR2 FQNEAQ. CDR3 sequence (DNA): TGTGCCAGCAGCTCGTCCGCGGAGGATACGCAGTATTTT. This codes for CASSSSAEDTQYF.

In this sample, this clonotype turned up a few times. The conserved final phenylalanine or tryptophan is absent from the CDR3, which likely points to a read error. J is TRBJ1-2 and V is TRBV20-1; weak D call: TRBD1 (5 bases). From germline, CDR1 is DFQATT and CDR2 SNEGSKA (reference sequence). V dropped 6 bases and J dropped 0 bases, with 17 bases sitting between them. The CDR3 extends over 15 amino acids. Written as DNA, the CDR3 is TGCAGTGCCACGACCATGGGGGGAGCTAACTATGGCTACACCCTC. Its protein is CSATTMGGANYGYTL.

This clonotype was counted many times. The V and J genes are TRBV3-1 and TRBJ2-1; TRBD2 matches at 9 bases. Per the germline V gene, CDR1 is LGHDT and CDR2 is YNNKEL (reference sequence). J was trimmed by 12 bases and V by 4 bases; bases with no gene match: 22. This CDR3 is 18 amino acids long. CDR3 protein: CASSPVRATSGSARGQFF. DNA of the CDR3: TGTGCCAGCAGCCCCGTCCGTGCCACTAGCGGGTCCGCCCGGGGGCAGTTCTTC.

This clonotype was observed at least ten times. The rearrangement links TRBV29-1 to TRBJ2-3; a weak D match, TRBD1 (7 bases). Trimming left V 3 bases short and J 1 base short, with 17 bases between. Germline CDR1 reads SQVTM; CDR2 reads ANQGSEA. The CDR3 sequence is 16 residues long. Here the CDR3 DNA reads TGCAGCGTTGACGCGGCAGGGGGGTTTGGCACAGATACGCAGTATTTT. Translating it yields CSVDAAGGFGTDTQYF.

This clonotype showed up just once. The chain couples TRBV2 to TRBJ1-6; no firm D call. The CDR3 sequence is 15 residues long. Germline CDR1 is SNHLY and CDR2 is FYNNEI. The V end lost 0 bases, the J end lost 8 bases, and 11 bases lay between the germline ends. CDR3 in amino acids: CASSEAQSEYSPLHF. The DNA for the CDR3 is TGTGCCAGCAGTGAAGCTCAGTCAGAATATTCACCCCTCCACTTT.

The chain links TRBV20-1 to TRBJ1-4, with D perhaps TRBD1 (6 bases). The CDR3 sequence is 13 residues long. The V end was cut by 4 bases, the J end by 3 bases, with 9 bases between. Germline V CDR1 and CDR2: DFQATT, SNEGSKA (reference sequence). This CDR3 is CSATQGSNEKLFF. Written as DNA, the CDR3 is TGCAGTGCTACACAGGGATCTAATGAAAAACTGTTTTTT.

V usage is TRBV18 and J usage is TRBJ2-7; 9 nucleotides line up with TRBD1. Germline V CDR1 and CDR2: KGHSH, LQKENI. V was clipped by 1 base and J by 9 bases; unmatched bases: 16. This CDR3 comprises 17 residues. In DNA form, the CDR3 reads TGTGCCAGCTCACCACTAGGCTCGGGACAGGGTCCACCCGGGCAGTACTTC. Encoded protein: CASSPLGSGQGPPGQYF.

The sample holds many counts of this clonotype. The gene calls are TRBV6-1 and TRBJ1-5; D gene uncertain. Germline V CDR1 and CDR2: MNHNS, SASEGT. The CDR3 is made up of 15 amino acids. Trimming removed 5 bases at V and 2 bases at J, with 13 bases between. This CDR3 is CASSSTIEGNQPQHF. For the CDR3, the DNA is TGTGCCAGCAGTAGTACCATCGAGGGCAATCAGCCCCAGCATTTT.

The CDR3 nucleotides are TGCGCCAGCAGCTGGTATGGGACAGGGGGCCTAAACTATGGCTACACCTTC. Translation gives CASSWYGTGGLNYGYTF. This chain connects TRBV5-1 to TRBJ1-2; 12 bases line up with TRBD1. The CDR3 extends over 17 amino acids. The V and J ends lost 3 bases and 2 bases, in that order; junction bases with no gene match: 8. In germline, CDR1 is SGHRS, CDR2 YFSETQ.